This T cell receptor beta chain is drawn from a study of blood T cell repertoires in COVID-19. Study summary: The origin of the acute and convalescent COVID-19 samples was the United States, Italy and Spain.

In the original processing: Amplification of reference gene primers provided the estimated nucleated cell counts. Measured with immunoSEQ multiplex PCR; TCRdb has only the in-frame clones, and not every one. V and J calls and clone size are copied from that table; D and trimming were computed from the DNA. Among hundreds of thousands of clones listed, 86% were seen once. This CDR3 has 16 amino acids. The germline gives CDR1 SGHRS, CDR2 YFSETQ. With 5 bases clipped from V and 2 bases from J, the junction kept 4 bases outside the gene matches. Participants' own reports of clinical history determined their cohort assignment. Up to 2 weeks before entering the study, exposed participants had met a COVID-19 case.

The chain couples TRBV5-1 to TRBJ2-3; TRBD2 agrees at 14 bases. The clonotype comes from a young woman who had been exposed to COVID-19. The material sequenced was PBMCs or T cells enriched from blood (not recorded which). For the CDR3, the DNA is TGCGCCAGCAGACTGACTAGCGGGGGGGCCACAGATACGCAGTATTTT. Translation gives CASRLTSGGATDTQYF.